This T cell receptor beta chain was recorded in a study of cytomegalovirus exposure and HLA in healthy donors. Comments on this clone: Its antigen is currently unknown.

Points from the study as a whole: 16,951 TCR beta sequences were associated with HLA alleles at 0.05 false discovery rate in a later analysis. The study had only CMV serostatus as immune exposure information. In a later analysis, TCR beta V- and J-gene trimming showed a link to a missense DCLRE1C variant.

PCR used 60 Vbeta primers and 13 Jbeta primers. Only in-frame clones appear in the TCRdb table, and some are missing; sequencing was by immunoSEQ multiplex PCR. The data contain 90,000 or so clones, 55% to 85% of them seen just once; the ten biggest clones take up approximately 15%. J gave up 0 bases and V 10 bases, and 4 bases lay outside the gene matches. This CDR3 is built from 14 residues. Germline V lookup: CDR1 MNHNS, CDR2 SASEGT. This TCR was sampled from a woman in her late teens or twenties in good health and CMV-seropositive. Sequencing was performed on PBMCs. This chain links TRBV6-1 with TRBJ2-5, with 11 bases matching TRBD2. The DNA for the CDR3 is TGTGCCATGGCTAGCGGGGGGTACCAAGAGACCCAGTACTTC. Amino acid sequence: CAMASGGYQETQYF.